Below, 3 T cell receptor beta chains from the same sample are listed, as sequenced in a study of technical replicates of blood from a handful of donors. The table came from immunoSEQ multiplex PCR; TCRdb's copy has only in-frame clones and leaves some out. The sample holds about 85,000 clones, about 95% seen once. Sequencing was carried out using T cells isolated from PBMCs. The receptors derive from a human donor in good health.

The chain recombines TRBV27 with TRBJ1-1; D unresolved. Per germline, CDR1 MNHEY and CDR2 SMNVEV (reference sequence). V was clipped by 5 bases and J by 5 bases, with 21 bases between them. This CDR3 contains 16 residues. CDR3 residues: CASSTRHGGSGTEAFF. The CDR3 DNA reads TGTGCCAGCAGTACCCGACATGGAGGCTCGGGGACTGAAGCTTTCTTT.

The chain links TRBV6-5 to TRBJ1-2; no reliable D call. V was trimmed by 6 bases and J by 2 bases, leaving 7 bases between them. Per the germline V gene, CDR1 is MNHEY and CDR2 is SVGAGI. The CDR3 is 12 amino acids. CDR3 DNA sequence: TGTGCCAGCAGAAATATGAACTATGGCTACACCTTC. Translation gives CASRNMNYGYTF.

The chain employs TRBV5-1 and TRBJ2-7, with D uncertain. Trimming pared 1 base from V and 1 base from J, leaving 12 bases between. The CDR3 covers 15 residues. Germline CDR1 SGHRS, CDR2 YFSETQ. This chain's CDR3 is CASSLTTYDSYEQYF. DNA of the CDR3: TGCGCCAGCAGCTTGACGACTTACGATTCCTACGAGCAGTACTTC. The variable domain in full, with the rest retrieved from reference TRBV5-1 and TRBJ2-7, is KAGVTQTPRYLIKTRGQQVTLSCSPISGHRSVSWYQQTPGQGLQFLFEYFSETQRNKGNFPGRFSGRQFSNSRSEMNVSTLELGDSALYLCASSLTTYDSYEQYFGPGTRLTVT.